One sample yielded the 5 T cell receptor beta chains listed below, sequenced in a study of control samples from healthy donors and cancer patients. Sequencing was performed with immunoSEQ multiplex PCR; in TCRdb, only in-frame clones are kept and a portion is missing. Among about 180,000 clones listed, more than 90% were seen once. The sample consisted of blood. Every receptor here comes from a man aged 30 to 45 in good health.

The rearrangement links TRBV5-4 to TRBJ2-5; TRBD1 agrees at 8 bases. The CDR3 loop spans 16 amino acids. From germline, CDR1 is SGHNT and CDR2 YYREEE (reference sequence). V shed 4 bases and J 3 bases; nucleotides not matched to a gene: 11. In DNA, the CDR3 is TGTGCCAGCAGCCTAGGGCCAGGGGGCGGTGAAGAGACCCAGTACTTC. Translating it yields CASSLGPGGGEETQYF. The full variable domain, in which reference TRBV5-4 and TRBJ2-5 provide the parts outside the CDR3, is ETGVTQSPTHLIKTRGQQVTLRCSSQSGHNTVSWYQQALGQGPQFIFQYYREEENGRGNFPPRFSGLQFPNYSSELNVNALELDDSALYLCASSLGPGGGEETQYFGPGTRLLVL.

The chain couples TRBV19 to TRBJ1-6; TRBD1 agrees at 9 bases. After removal of 5 bases from V and 6 bases from J, the junction contained 8 bases not matched to a gene. Germline-derived CDR1 and CDR2 are LNHDA and SQIVND (reference sequence). This CDR3 is built from 16 residues. CDR3 region: CASSLDVDRGNSPLHF. In DNA form, the CDR3 reads TGTGCCAGTAGTCTGGATGTGGACAGGGGTAATTCACCCCTCCACTTT.

Details on this clone: The same CDR3 also results from other DNA sequences found in this sample. DNA of the CDR3: TGTGCCAGCAGCCGTAAAGCGAACACCGGGGAGCTGTTTTTT. Translated, it gives CASSRKANTGELFF. The gene calls are TRBV3-1 (or the pseudogene TRBV3-2) and TRBJ2-2, with D hard to call. CDR1 and CDR2 (germline): LGHDT, YNNKEL (reference sequence). V lost 4 bases to trimming and J lost 0 bases, with 6 bases between them. The CDR3 consists of 14 residues.

The V and J genes are TRBV5-8 and TRBJ1-4; perhaps TRBD1 as D (6 bases). Germline V lookup: CDR1 SGHTS, CDR2 YDEGEE. This CDR3 has 16 residues. V lost 3 bases to trimming and J lost 5 bases, with 17 bases between them. The CDR3 bases are TGTGCCAGCAGCTGGGGGGCGGCCTTTATAAATGAAAAACTGTTTTTT. It specifies CASSWGAAFINEKLFF.

The chain employs TRBV6-5 and TRBJ1-1, with D possibly TRBD1 on 5 matching bases. In germline, CDR1 is MNHEY, CDR2 SVGAGI. V lost 7 bases and J lost 3, with 12 bases in between. The CDR3 is 13 amino acids. CDR3 loop: CASTDRGDTEAFF. The CDR3 coding sequence is TGTGCCAGCACCGACCGAGGGGACACTGAAGCTTTCTTT.